This T cell receptor (beta chain) was recorded in a study of OX40 agonist ivuxolimab in advanced cancers. Turning to the study itself: Every patient in dose escalation had hepatocellular carcinoma, melanoma, renal cell or head and neck cancer.

A note on this clone: As yet, its antigen is unknown.

The CDR3 consists of 16 residues. The germline V gene has CDR1 SGHTA and CDR2 FQGNSA. The germline V and J ends were trimmed by 5 bases and 2 bases, with 15 bases remaining between them. Produced via immunoSEQ multiplex PCR; TCRdb's table is partial and in-frame only. The repertoire consists of more than 75,000 clones, with 70% to 90% occurring once and the leading ten covering 0.99%. General study points: With doses of 0.1 to 3.0 mg/kg, CD4+ and CD8+ blood T cells had undergone clonal expansion by week 6.

The sequenced sample was CD4+ or CD8+ T cells sorted from blood, obtained in a trial of the OX40 agonist ivuxolimab. V is TRBV7-2 and J is TRBJ2-2, with a tentative D call TRBD2 (6 bases). This clonotype originated in an adult with an advanced solid tumor such as melanoma, head and neck, liver or kidney cancer. CDR3 loop: CASSLGTLKNTGELFF. In nucleotides, the CDR3 is TGTGCCAGCAGCCTCGGGACTCTCAAAAACACCGGGGAGCTGTTTTTT.